The T cell receptor (beta chain) described here comes from a study of post-analysis software for immune sequencing data. Study-level results: The study found TRBV5-6, TRBV5-1 and TRBV20-1 among a handful of TRBV segments more frequent in patients than controls.

Trimming stripped 0 bases from V and 10 bases from J, with 7 bases between. The CDR3 is made up of 12 amino acids. Germline values: CDR1 KGHSH, CDR2 LQKENI. Each TCR beta cDNA library carried unique molecular identifiers. Some 540,000 cDNA molecules were obtained from roughly 1 to 10 million T cells. MiXCR, run by TCRdb on the PCR reads, gives a single entry per CDR3 protein. Of hundreds of thousands of distinct CDR3 sequences in the sample, about 32% were seen once. This clonotype has more than one count but fewer than ten. No antigen is known for it. This chain connects TRBV18 to TRBJ2-1; D is perhaps TRBD2 (5 bases). The origin of this receptor is a girl between 5 and 17 years old with multiple sclerosis. What was sequenced was blood. Here the CDR3 DNA reads TGTGCCAGCTCACCACCACCGGGGGAGCAGTTCTTC. This sequence encodes CASSPPPGEQFF.